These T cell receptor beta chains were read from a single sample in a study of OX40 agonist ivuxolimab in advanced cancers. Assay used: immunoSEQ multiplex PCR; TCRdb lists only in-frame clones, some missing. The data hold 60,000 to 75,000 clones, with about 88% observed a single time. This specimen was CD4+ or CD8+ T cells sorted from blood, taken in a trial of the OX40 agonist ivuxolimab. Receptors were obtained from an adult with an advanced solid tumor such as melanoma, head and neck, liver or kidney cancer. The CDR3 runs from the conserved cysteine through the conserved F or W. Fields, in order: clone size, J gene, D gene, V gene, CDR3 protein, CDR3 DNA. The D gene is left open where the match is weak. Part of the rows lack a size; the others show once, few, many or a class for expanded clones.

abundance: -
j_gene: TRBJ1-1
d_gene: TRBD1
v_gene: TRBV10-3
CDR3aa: CAISGGQDGYLSEAFF
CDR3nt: TGTGCCATCAGTGGGGGACAGGATGGGTACTTATCTGAAGCTTTCTTT

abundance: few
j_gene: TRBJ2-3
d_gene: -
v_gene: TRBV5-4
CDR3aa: CASSLSGAVGSTDTQYF
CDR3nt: TGTGCCAGCAGCTTGTCTGGCGCAGTGGGAAGCACAGATACGCAGTATTTT

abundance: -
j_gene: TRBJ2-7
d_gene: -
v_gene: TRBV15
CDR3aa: CATSSPQPGSYEQYF
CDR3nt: TGTGCCACCAGCAGCCCGCAGCCGGGGTCCTACGAGCAGTACTTC

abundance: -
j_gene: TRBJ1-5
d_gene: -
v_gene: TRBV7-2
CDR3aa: CASSFRGNQPQHF
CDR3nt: TGTGCCAGCAGCTTTAGGGGCAATCAGCCCCAGCATTTT

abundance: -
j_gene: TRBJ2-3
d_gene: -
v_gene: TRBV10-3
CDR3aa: CAISEKKRGGPTSTDTQYF
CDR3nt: TGTGCCATCAGTGAGAAAAAAAGGGGGGGACCCACTAGCACAGATACGCAGTATTTT

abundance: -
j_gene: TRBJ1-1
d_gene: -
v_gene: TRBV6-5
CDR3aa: CASRHEETEAFF
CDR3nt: TGTGCCAGCAGGCACGAGGAGACTGAAGCTTTCTTT

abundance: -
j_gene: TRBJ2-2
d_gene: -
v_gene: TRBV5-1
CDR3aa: CASSLGTFPGAGELFF
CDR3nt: TGCGCCAGCAGCTTGGGGACTTTCCCCGGAGCCGGGGAGCTGTTTTTT

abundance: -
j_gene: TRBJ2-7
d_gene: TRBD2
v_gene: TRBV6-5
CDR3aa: CASSASGLAEFF
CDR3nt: TGTGCCAGCAGTGCCTCAGGACTAGCGGAGTTCTTC

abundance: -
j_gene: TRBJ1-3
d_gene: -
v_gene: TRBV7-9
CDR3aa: CASSPRGVSTNTIYF
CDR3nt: TGTGCCAGCAGCCCGCGGGGGGTCTCGACTAACACCATATATTTT

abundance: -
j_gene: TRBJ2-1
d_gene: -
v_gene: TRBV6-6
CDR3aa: CASTRGSSYNEQFF
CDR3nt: TGTGCCAGCACCCGGGGGAGCTCCTACAATGAGCAGTTCTTC

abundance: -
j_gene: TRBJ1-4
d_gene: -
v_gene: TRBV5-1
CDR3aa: CASSLERGKLFF
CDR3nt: TGCGCCAGCAGCTTGGAGAGGGGAAAACTGTTTTTT

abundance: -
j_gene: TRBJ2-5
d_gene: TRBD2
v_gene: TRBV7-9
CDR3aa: CASSFSSGGAEETQYF
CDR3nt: TGTGCCAGCAGCTTTAGTAGCGGGGGGGCAGAAGAGACCCAGTACTTC

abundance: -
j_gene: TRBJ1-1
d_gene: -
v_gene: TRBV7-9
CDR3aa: CASSRGSAEAFF
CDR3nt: TGTGCCAGCAGCAGGGGAAGCGCTGAAGCTTTCTTT

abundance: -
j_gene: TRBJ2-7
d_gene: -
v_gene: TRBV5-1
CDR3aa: CASSQDVSYEQYF
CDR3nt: TGCGCCAGCAGCCAGGACGTCTCCTACGAGCAGTACTTC

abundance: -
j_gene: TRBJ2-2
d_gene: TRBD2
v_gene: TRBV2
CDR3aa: CASRGVLNTGELFF
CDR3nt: TGTGCCAGCCGGGGGGTACTGAACACCGGGGAGCTGTTTTTT

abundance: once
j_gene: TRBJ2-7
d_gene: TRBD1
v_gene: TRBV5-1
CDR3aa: CASSLGETGAYEQYF
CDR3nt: TGCGCCAGCAGCTTGGGAGAGACAGGGGCCTACGAGCAGTACTTC

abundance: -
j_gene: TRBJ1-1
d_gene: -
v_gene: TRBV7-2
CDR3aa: CASSQGQNTEAFF
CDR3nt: TGTGCCAGCAGCCAGGGACAGAACACTGAAGCTTTCTTT

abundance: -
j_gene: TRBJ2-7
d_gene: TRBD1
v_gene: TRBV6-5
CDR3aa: CASSYRPGQGYEQYF
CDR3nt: TGTGCCAGCAGTTATCGACCGGGACAGGGTTACGAGCAGTACTTC

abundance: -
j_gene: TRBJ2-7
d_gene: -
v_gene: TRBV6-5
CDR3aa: CASKKEGGPYEQYF
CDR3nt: TGTGCCAGCAAAAAAGAGGGGGGTCCCTACGAGCAGTACTTC

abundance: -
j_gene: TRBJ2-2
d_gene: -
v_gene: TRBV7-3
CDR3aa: CASSYFPGETGELFF
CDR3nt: TGTGCCAGCAGCTACTTTCCAGGGGAAACCGGGGAGCTGTTTTTT

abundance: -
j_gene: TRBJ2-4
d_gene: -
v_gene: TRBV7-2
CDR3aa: CASSPRTAKNIQYF
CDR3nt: TGTGCCAGCAGCCCTCGGACAGCCAAAAACATTCAGTACTTC

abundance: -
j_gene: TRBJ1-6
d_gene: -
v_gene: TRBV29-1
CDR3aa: CSVADAYSPLHF
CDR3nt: TGCAGCGTTGCGGATGCTTATTCACCCCTCCACTTT

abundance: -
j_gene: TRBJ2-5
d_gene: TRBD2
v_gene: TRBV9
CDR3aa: CASSIGLAGTQETQYF
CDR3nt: TGTGCCAGCAGCATAGGACTAGCGGGGACCCAAGAGACCCAGTACTTC

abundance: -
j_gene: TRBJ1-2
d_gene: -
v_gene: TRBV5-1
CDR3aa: CASKRIADYGYTF
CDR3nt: TGCGCCAGCAAGCGAATAGCCGATTATGGCTACACCTTC

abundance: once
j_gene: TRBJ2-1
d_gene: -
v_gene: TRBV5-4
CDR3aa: CASSFLNEQFF
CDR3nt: TGTGCCAGCAGCTTCCTCAATGAGCAGTTCTTC

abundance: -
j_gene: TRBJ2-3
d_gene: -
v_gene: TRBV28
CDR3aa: CASSFRTDTQYF
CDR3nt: TGTGCCAGCAGTTTTAGAACAGATACGCAGTATTTT

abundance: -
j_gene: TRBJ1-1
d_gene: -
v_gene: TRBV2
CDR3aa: CASSADRSEAFF
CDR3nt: TGTGCCAGCAGTGCGGACCGGTCAGAAGCTTTCTTT

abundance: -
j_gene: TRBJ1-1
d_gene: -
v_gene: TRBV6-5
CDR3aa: CASSSGGTEAFF
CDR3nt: TGTGCCAGCAGTTCGGGAGGGACTGAAGCTTTCTTT

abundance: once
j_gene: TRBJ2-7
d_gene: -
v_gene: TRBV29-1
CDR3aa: CSTGQRGEQYF
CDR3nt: TGCAGCACTGGGCAGCGCGGCGAGCAGTACTTC

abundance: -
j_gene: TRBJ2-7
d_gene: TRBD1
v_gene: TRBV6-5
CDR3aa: CASSTTQGAHEQYF
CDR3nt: TGTGCCAGCAGTACGACACAGGGGGCCCACGAGCAGTACTTC

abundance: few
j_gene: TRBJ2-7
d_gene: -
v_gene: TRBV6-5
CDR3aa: CASSFQGYEQYF
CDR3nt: TGTGCCAGCAGTTTCCAGGGTTACGAGCAGTACTTC

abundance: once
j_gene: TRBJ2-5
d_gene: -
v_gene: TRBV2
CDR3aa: CASTEDPRDQETQYF
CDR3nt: TGTGCCAGCACTGAAGATCCCAGAGACCAAGAGACCCAGTACTTC

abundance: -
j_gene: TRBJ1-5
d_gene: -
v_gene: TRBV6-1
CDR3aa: CASSEIRRLSNQPQHF
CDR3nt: TGTGCCAGCAGTGAAATTAGGCGGCTTAGCAATCAGCCCCAGCATTTT

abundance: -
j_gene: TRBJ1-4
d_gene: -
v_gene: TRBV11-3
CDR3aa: CASSPAGGRTNEKLFF
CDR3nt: TGTGCCAGCAGCCCCGCGGGGGGGCGAACTAATGAAAAACTGTTTTTT

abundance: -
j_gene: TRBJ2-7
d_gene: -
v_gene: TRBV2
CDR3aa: CASSVEPSSYEQYF
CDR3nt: TGTGCCAGCAGTGTAGAGCCTAGCTCCTACGAGCAGTACTTC

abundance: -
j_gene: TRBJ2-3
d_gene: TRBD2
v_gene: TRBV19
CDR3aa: CASSINSGGITDTQYF
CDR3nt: TGTGCCAGTAGTATAAACAGCGGGGGGATCACAGATACGCAGTATTTT

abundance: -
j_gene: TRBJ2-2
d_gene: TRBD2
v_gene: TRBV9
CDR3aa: CASSPRLAGEGGELFF
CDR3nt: TGTGCCAGCAGCCCACGACTAGCGGGGGAGGGAGGGGAGCTGTTTTTT

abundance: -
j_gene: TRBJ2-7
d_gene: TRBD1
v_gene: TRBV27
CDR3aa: CASSLEGTGGPYEQYF
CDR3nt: TGTGCCAGCAGTTTAGAAGGGACAGGGGGCCCCTACGAGCAGTACTTC

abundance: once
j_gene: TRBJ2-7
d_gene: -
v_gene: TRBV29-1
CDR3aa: CSGRTDFPYEQYF
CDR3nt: TGCAGCGGAAGGACGGATTTTCCCTACGAGCAGTACTTC

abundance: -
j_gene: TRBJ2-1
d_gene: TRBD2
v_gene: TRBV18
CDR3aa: CASSPPHSGRTNEQFF
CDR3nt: TGTGCCAGCTCACCACCGCACAGCGGGAGGACCAATGAGCAGTTCTTC

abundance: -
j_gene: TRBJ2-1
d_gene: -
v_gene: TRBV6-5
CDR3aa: CASSWAAKQFF
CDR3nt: TGTGCCAGCAGTTGGGCGGCCAAGCAGTTCTTC

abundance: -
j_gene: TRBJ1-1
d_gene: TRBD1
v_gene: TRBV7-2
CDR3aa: CASSLTGGTNTEAFF
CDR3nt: TGTGCCAGCAGCTTAACAGGGGGCACGAACACTGAAGCTTTCTTT

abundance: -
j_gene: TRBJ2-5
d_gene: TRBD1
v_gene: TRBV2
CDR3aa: CASSRTGGPKETQYF
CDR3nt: TGTGCCAGCAGTCGGACAGGGGGCCCCAAAGAGACCCAGTACTTC

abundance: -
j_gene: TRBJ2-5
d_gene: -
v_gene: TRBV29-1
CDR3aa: CSVVAEQVETQYF
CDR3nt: TGCAGCGTTGTTGCCGAGCAAGTGGAGACCCAGTACTTC